This is a list of T cell receptor beta chains from one sample in a study of blood T cells in healthy people across ages. TCRdb called the 5' RACE reads again in MiXCR, with one record for every CDR3 protein. The sample lists some 890,000 distinct CDR3 sequences; roughly 29% were seen once. These data also featured in a second study, about T cells of mothers and their children.

Sequenced sample: blood. The receptors stem from a woman in her 40s in good health. CDR3s leave out the opening cysteine and the closing phenylalanine or tryptophan. The order of the fields is V gene, CDR3 length, D gene, CDR3 protein. D genes are given only for firm matches.

TRBV12-3/TRBV12-4	12	-	ASSFIQDTDTQY
TRBV4-1	13	-	ASSQDGGGSYEQY
TRBV3-1	16	-	ASSQGLPERDRGETQY
TRBV29-1	13	-	SVEWGFHMNTEAF
TRBV10-3	14	TRBD1	AISEPNRGRPYGYT
TRBV2	13	-	ASIGADATNEKLF
TRBV14	11	-	ASRLQTTGELF
TRBV4-1	11	-	ASSQDRPDEQF
TRBV12-3/TRBV12-4	14	TRBD2	ASSETSGGAGETQY
TRBV5-1	12	-	ASSTLRGNNEQF
TRBV7-8	14	TRBD2	ASSFPSGISTDTQY
TRBV20-1	9	-	SARKAWQAF
TRBV7-3	12	TRBD1	ASSFGTGYKEQF
TRBV7-2	15	TRBD1	ASSHSRGTIGNTEAF
TRBV18	12	-	ASSPLSTKNIQY
TRBV6-1	11	-	ASTRFGNQPQH
TRBV28	16	TRBD2	ASSLLSSGGAATDTQY
TRBV5-1	15	TRBD1	ASSLKGTGVGADTQY
TRBV5-1	13	-	ASSLDSSTMVGYT
TRBV10-3	10	TRBD1	AIGQGRGEQY
TRBV2	11	TRBD2	ASTQGLVSKQY
TRBV7-3	13	TRBD2	ASSSGLAAYNEQY
TRBV7-2	16	-	ASSFELGLGVSSYEQY
TRBV7-2	13	-	ASSLSNVVPDTQY
TRBV14	15	-	ASSQGLGGYSTDTQY
TRBV28	10	-	ASAPRGYEQY
TRBV7-2	10	-	ASSNLDYEQF
TRBV27	12	-	ASRRGRNTGELF
TRBV9	13	-	ASSVGGGPTDTQY
TRBV5-5	14	-	ASSLAEFLAKNIQY
TRBV24-1	11	-	ATSDDRAGEQY
TRBV7-9	13	-	ASSVVVGGSDGYT
TRBV4-3	14	-	ASSQALGGGTDTQY
TRBV7-3	11	-	ASSFQSTDTQY